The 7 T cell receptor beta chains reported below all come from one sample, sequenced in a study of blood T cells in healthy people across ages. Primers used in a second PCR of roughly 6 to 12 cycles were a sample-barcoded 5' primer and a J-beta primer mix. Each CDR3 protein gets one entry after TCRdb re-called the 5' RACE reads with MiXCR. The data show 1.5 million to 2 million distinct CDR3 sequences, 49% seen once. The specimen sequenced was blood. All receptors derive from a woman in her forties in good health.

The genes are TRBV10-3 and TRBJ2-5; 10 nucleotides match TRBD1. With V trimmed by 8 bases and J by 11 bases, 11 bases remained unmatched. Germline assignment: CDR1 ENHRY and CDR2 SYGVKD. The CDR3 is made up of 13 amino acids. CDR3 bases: TGTGCCATCTCGGACAGGGGGTGGGATGAGCAGTACTTC. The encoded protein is CAISDRGWDEQYF.

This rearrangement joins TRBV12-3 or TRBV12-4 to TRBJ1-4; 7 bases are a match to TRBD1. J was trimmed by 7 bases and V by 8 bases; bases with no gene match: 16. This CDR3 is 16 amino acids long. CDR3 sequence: CASAIRGQSTGEKLFF. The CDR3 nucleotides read TGTGCCAGCGCAATCCGGGGACAGTCGACCGGTGAAAAACTGTTTTTT.

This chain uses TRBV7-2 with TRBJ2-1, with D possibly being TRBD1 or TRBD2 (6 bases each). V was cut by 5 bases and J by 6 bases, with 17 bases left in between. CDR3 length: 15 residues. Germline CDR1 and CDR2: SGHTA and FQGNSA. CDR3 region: CASSPWGAVPNEQFF. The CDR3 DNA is TGTGCCAGCAGCCCCTGGGGGGCCGTTCCCAATGAGCAGTTCTTC.

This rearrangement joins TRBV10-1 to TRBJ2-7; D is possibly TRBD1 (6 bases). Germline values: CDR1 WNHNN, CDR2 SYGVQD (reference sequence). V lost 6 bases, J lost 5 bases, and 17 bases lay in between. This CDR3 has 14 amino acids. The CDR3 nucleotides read TGCGCCAGCAGCCGATCACAGGGCGCGGACGAGCAGTACTTC. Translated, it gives CASSRSQGADEQYF.

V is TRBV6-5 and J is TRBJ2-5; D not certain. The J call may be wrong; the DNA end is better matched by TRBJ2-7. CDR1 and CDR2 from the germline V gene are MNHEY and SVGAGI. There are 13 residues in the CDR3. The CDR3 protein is CASSYSVSGEQYF. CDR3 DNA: TGTGCCAGCAGTTACTCGGTATCTGGCGAGCAGTACTTC.

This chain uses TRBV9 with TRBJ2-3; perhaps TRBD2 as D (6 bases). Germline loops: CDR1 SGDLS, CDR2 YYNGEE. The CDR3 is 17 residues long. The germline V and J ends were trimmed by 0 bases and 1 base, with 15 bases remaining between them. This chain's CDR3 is CASSVGVRRGGTDTQYF. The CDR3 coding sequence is TGTGCCAGCAGCGTAGGAGTTCGGAGGGGAGGCACAGATACGCAGTATTTT.

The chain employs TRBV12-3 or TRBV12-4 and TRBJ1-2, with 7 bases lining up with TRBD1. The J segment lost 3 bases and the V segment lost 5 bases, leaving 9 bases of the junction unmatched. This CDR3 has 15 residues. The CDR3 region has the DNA TGTGCCAGCAGTAGAGGACAGGTTGGGGACTATGGCTACACCTTC. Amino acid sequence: CASSRGQVGDYGYTF.